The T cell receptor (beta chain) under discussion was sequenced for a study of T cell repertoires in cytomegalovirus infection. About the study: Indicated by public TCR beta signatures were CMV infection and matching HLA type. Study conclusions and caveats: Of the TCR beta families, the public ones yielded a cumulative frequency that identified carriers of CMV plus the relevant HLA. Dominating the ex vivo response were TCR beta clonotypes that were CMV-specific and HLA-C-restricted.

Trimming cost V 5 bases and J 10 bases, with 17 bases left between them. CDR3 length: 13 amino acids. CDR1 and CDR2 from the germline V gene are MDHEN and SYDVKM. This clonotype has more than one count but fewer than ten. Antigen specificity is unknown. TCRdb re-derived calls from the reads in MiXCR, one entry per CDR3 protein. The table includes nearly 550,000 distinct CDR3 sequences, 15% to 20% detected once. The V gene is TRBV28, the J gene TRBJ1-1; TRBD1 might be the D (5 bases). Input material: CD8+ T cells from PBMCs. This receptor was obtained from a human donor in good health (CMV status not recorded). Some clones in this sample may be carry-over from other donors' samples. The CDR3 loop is CASSPGTPEGAFF. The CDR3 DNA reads TGTGCCAGCAGTCCGGGGACCCCCGAGGGAGCTTTCTTT.